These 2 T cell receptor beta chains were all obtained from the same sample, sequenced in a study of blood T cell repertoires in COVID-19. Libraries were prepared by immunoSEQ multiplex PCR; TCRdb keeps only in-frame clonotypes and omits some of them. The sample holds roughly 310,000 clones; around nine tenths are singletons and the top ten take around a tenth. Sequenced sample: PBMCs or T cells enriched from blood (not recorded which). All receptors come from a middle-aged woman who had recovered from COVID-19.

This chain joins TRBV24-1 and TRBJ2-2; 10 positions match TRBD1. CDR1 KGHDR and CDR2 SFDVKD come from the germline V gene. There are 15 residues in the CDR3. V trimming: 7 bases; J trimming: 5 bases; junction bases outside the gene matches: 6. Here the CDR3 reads CATRAGTGVTGELFF. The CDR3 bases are TGTGCCACCAGGGCCGGGACAGGGGTTACCGGGGAGCTGTTTTTT.

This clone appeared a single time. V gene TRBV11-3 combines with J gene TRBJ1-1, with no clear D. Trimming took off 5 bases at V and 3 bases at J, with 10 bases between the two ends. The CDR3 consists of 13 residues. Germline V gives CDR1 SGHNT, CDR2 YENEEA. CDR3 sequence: CASSLRVHTEAFF. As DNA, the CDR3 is TGTGCCAGCAGCCTTCGAGTGCACACTGAAGCTTTCTTT.